The clone carrying this T cell receptor (beta chain) was detected ten times or more. Its specificity is not known. The data stem from a study of T cells in Graves' hyperthyroidism and ophthalmopathy. General observations from the study: Stable hyperthyroidism was told apart from ophthalmopathy by a model built on 13 V-J features.

Absence of ophthalmopathy progression within 18 months defined stable Graves' hyperthyroidism. Uncontrolled infection, other autoimmune disease, pregnancy or lactation led to exclusion. Trimming pared 3 bases from V and 9 bases from J, leaving 12 bases between. Germline V CDR1 and CDR2: DFQATT, SNEGSKA (reference sequence). CDR3 length: 13 residues. TCR beta CDR3 sequences were amplified from RNA transcripts. The TCR CDR3 first-round RT-PCR relied on the HTBI primer set. In TCRdb, the multiplex PCR reads were re-called with MiXCR into one record per CDR3 protein. The sample lists around 200,000 distinct CDR3 sequences, about a sixth seen once, with around 27% in the top ten.

This TCR was recovered from a woman between 50 and 59 years old with Graves' hyperthyroidism. J is TRBJ1-6 and V is TRBV20-1; perhaps TRBD1 as D (5 bases). The sequencing input was blood. Here the CDR3 reads CSASGGKGSPLHF. The CDR3 DNA reads as TGCAGTGCTAGTGGGGGTAAGGGTTCACCCCTCCACTTT.